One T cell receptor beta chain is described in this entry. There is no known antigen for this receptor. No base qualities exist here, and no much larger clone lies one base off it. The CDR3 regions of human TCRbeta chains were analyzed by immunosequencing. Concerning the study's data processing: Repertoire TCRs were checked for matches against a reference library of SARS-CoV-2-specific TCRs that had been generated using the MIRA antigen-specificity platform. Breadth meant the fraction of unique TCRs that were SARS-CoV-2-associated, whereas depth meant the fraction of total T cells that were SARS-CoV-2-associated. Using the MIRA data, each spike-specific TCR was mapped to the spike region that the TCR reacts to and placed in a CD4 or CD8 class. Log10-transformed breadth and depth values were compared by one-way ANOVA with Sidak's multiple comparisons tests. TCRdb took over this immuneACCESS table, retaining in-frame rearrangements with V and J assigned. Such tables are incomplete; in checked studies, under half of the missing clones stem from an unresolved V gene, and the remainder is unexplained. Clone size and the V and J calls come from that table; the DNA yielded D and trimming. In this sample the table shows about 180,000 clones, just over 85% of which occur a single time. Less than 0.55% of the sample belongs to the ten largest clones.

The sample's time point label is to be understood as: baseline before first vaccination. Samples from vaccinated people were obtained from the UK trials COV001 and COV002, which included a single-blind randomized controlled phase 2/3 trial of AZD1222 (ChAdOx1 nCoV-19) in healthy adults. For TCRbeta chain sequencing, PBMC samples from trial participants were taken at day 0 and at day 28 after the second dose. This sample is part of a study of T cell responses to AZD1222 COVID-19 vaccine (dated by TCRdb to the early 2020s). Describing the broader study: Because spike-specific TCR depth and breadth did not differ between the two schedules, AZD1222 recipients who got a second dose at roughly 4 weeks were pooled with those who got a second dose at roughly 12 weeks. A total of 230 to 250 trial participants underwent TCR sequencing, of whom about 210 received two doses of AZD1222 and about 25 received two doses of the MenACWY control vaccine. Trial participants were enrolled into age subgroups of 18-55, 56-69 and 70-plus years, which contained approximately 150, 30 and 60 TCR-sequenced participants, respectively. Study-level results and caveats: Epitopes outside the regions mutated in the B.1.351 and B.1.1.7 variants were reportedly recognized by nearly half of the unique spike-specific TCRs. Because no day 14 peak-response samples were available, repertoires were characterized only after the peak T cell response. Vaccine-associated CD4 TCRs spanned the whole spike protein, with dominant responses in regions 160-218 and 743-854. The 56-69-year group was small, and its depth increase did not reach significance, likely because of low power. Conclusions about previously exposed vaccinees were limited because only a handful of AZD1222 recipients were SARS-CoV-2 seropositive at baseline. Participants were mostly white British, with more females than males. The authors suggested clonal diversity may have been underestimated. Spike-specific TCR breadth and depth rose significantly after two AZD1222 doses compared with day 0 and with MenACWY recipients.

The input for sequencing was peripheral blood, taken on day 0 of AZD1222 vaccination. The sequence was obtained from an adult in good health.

The sequenced DNA is TGTGCCAGCAGCTCCATCGGAGATGAAGCTTTCTTT. Its coded protein is CASSSIGDEAFF. The chain links TRBV9 with TRBJ1-1; the D gene cannot be named for sure. The CDR3 spans 12 residues, from the cysteine through the phenylalanine. Left in the record is the CDR3 DNA by itself, 36 bases read in frame from the first base. CDR1 and CDR2 are drawn from the germline V gene: SGDLS, YYNGEE. V and J are truncated by 4 bases and 7 bases respectively, leaving an intervening sequence of 11 bases.